This T cell receptor beta chain is drawn from a study of Graves' ophthalmopathy and Graves' hyperthyroidism. The sequenced template was RNA, covering the TCR beta CDR3 region. RT-PCR in the first round used HTBI primers; a second-round multiplex PCR followed. TCRdb used MiXCR to reprocess the multiplex PCR reads, holding one entry per CDR3 protein. Among 1 million to 1.3 million distinct CDR3 sequences, around a third were seen once, and the ten largest hold around 10%. As to this clonotype: Its antigen remains unknown. This is likely a read error, given that the CDR3 carries no conserved phenylalanine or tryptophan at its end.

Study outcomes and limitations: A majority of expanded thyroid clonotypes exceeding 0.001 frequency were likewise present in blood. It was with 65% to 71% sensitivity and around 75% specificity that the model predicted ophthalmopathy progression.

The source of this sequence is an adult man with Graves' hyperthyroidism. The specimen sequenced was peripheral blood or thyroid tissue (not recorded which).

This CDR3 is CASSRKINTEAFL. In DNA, the CDR3 is TGTGCCAGCAGTCGCAAAATTAACACTGAAGCTTTCCTT. This chain uses TRBV28 with TRBJ1-1; D gene unclear. V was pared by 5 bases and J by 2 bases, with 9 bases between. From germline, CDR1 is MDHEN and CDR2 SYDVKM. The length of the CDR3 is 13 residues.